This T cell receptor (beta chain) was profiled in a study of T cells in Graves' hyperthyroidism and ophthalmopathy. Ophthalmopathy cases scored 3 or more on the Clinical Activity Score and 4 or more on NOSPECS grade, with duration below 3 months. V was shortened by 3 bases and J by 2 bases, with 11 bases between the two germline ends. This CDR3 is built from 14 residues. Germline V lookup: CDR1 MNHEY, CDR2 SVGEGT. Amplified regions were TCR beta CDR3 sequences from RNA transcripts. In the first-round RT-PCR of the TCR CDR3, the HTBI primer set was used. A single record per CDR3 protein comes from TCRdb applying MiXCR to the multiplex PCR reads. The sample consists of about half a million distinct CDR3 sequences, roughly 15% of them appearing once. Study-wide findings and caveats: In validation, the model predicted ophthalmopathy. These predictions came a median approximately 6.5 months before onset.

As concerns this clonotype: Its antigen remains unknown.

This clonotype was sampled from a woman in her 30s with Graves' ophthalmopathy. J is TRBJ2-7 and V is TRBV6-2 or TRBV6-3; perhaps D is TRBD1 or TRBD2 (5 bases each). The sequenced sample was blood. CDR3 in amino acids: CASSYTGPAYEQYF. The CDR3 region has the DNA TGTGCCAGCAGTTATACGGGACCAGCCTACGAGCAGTACTTC.